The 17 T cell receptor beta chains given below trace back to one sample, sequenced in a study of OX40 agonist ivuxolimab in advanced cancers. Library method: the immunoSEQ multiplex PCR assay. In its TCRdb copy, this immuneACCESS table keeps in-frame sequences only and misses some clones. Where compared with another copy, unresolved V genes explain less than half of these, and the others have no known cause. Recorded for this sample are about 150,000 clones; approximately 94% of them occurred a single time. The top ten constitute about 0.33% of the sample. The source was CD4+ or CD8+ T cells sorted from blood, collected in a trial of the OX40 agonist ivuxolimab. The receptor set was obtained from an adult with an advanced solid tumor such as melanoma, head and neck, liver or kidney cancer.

The CDR3 DNA reads TGTGCCAGCAATGAGGTAGGGTTGAATGAAGCTTTCTTT. Protein sequence: CASNEVGLNEAFF. This chain connects TRBV2 to TRBJ1-1; no clear D gene. This CDR3 has 13 amino acids. V lost 7 bases, J lost 7 bases, and 16 bases lay in between. CDR1 and CDR2 from the germline V gene are SNHLY and FYNNEI.

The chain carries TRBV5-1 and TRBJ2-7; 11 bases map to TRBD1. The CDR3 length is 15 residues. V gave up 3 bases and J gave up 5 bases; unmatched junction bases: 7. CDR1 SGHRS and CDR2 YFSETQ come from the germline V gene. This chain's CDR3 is CASSSSGQGANEQYF. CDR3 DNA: TGCGCCAGCAGCTCTTCCGGACAGGGGGCCAACGAGCAGTACTTC.

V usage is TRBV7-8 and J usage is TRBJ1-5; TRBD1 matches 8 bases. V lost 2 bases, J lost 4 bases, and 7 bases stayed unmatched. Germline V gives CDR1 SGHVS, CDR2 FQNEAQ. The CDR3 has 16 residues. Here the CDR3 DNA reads TGTGCCAGCAGCTTACTGGACAGGGAATGGAATCAGCCCCAGCATTTT. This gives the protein CASSLLDREWNQPQHF.

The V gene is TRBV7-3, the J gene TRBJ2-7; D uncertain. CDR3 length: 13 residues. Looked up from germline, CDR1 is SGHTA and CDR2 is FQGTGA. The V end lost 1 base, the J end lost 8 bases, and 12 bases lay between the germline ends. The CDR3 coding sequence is TGTGCCAGCAGCTTAAATCAAAATGCCCAGCAGTACTTC. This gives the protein CASSLNQNAQQYF.

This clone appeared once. The CDR3 sequence: CASSLKGNYGYTF. Here the CDR3 DNA reads TGTGCCAGCAGTTTAAAAGGGAACTATGGCTACACCTTC. The chain employs TRBV27 and TRBJ1-2; no clear D gene. The CDR3 has 13 residues. With 2 bases removed from V and 2 bases from J, the gap between germline ends came to 6 bases. Germline assignment: CDR1 MNHEY and CDR2 SMNVEV (reference sequence).

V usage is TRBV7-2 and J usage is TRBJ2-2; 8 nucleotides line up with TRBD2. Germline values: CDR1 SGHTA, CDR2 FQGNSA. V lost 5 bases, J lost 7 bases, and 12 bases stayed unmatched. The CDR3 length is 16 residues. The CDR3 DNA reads TGTGCCAGCAGCCCAAGGGGGACTAGGGTAGGCGGGGAGCTGTTTTTT. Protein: CASSPRGTRVGGELFF.

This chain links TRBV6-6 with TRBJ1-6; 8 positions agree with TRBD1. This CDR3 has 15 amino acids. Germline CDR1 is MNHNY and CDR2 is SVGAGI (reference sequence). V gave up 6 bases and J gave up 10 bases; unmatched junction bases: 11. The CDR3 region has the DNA TGTGCCAGCAGGACGGGGACAGGTTTCCCCTCACCCCTCCACTTT. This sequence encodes CASRTGTGFPSPLHF.

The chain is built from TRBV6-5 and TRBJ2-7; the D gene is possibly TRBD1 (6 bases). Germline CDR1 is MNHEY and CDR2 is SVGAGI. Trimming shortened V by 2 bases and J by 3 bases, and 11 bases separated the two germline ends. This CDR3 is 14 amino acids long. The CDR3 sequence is CASSYVTGHYEQYF. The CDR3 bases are TGTGCCAGCAGTTACGTTACAGGGCACTACGAGCAGTACTTC.

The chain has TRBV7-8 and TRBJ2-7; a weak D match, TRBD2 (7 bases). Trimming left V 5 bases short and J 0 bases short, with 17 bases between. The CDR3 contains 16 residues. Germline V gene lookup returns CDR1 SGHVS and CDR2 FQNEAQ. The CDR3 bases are TGTGCCAGCAGCCAAGGCGGGGGCCTACCCTCCTACGAGCAGTACTTC. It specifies CASSQGGGLPSYEQYF.

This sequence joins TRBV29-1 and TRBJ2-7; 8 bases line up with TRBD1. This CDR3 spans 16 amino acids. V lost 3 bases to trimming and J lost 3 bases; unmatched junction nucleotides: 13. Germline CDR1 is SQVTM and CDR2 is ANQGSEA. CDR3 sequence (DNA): TGCAGCGTTGAGGTTCAGGGGGCGTTAGCTGTCTACGAGCAGTACTTC. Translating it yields CSVEVQGALAVYEQYF.

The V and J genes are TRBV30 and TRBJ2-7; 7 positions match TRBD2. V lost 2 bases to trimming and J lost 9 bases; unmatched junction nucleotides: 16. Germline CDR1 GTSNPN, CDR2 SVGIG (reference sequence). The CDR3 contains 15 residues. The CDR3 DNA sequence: TGTGCCTGGAGTCTCGGGGGTTCTAGCGGTATCGGGCAGTACTTC. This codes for CAWSLGGSSGIGQYF.

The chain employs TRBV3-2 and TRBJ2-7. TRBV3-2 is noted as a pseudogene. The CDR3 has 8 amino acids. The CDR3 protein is CASSEQYF. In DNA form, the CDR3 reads TGTGCCAGCAGCGAGCAGTACTTC.

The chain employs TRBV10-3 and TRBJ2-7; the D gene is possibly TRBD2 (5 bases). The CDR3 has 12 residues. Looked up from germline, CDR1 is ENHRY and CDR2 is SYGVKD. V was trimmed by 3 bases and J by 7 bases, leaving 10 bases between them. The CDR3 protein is CAISDRGEEQYF. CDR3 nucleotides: TGTGCCATCAGTGACCGGGGTGAGGAGCAGTACTTC.

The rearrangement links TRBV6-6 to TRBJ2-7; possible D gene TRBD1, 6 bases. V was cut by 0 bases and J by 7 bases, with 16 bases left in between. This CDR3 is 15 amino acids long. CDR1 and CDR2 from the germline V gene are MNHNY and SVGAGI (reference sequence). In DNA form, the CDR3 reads TGTGCCAGCAGTTACTCGATCGAAACAGGGCATGAGCAGTACTTC. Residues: CASSYSIETGHEQYF.

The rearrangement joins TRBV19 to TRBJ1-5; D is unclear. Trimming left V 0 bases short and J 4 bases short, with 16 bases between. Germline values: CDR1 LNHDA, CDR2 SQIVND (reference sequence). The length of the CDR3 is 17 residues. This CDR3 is CASSIDGRGGYNQPQHF. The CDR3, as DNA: TGTGCCAGTAGTATAGATGGGCGCGGCGGATATAATCAGCCCCAGCATTTT.

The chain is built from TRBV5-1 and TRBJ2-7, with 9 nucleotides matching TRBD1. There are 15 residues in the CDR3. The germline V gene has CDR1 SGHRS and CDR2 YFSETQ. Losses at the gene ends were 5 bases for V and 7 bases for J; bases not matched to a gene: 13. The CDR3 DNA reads TGCGCCAGCAGGGACGGGGACAGGGCTGCTCGGGAGCAGTACTTC. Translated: CASRDGDRAAREQYF.

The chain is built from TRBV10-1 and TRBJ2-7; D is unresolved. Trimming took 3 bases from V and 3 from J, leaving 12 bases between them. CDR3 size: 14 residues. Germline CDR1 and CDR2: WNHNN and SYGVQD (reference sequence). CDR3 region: CASSDYDRNYEQYF. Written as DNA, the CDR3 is TGCGCCAGCAGTGATTATGACCGAAACTACGAGCAGTACTTC.